The 14 T cell receptor beta chains below were found in one sample sequenced in a study of technical replicates of blood from a handful of donors. Here immunoSEQ multiplex PCR was the method, and the copy in TCRdb shows in-frame clones only, minus some. The sample lists tens of thousands of clones, roughly 90% seen once, with approximately 0.37% in the top ten. Sample: T cells isolated from PBMCs. All receptors come from a human donor in good health.

V and J are TRBV6-4 and TRBJ2-1; D might be TRBD2 (5 bases). The germline V and J ends were trimmed by 0 bases and 8 bases, with 14 bases remaining between them. CDR3 length: 15 amino acids. Germline V CDR1 and CDR2: MRHNA, SNTAGT. The CDR3 spells CASSDSGGSADEQFF. DNA of the CDR3: TGTGCCAGCAGTGACTCTGGTGGGAGTGCGGATGAGCAGTTCTTC.

The chain uses TRBV9 and TRBJ2-3; 12 positions agree with TRBD1. In germline, CDR1 is SGDLS, CDR2 YYNGEE. After removal of 4 bases from V and 6 bases from J, the junction contained 6 bases not matched to a gene. The CDR3 runs to 15 residues. This CDR3 reads CASSIRDRGLDTQYF. CDR3 in DNA: TGTGCCAGCAGCATCCGGGACAGGGGGCTGGATACGCAGTATTTT.

The chain recombines TRBV5-4 with TRBJ2-3; a weak D match, TRBD1 (6 bases). In germline, CDR1 is SGHNT, CDR2 YYREEE (reference sequence). There are 16 residues in the CDR3. Trimming took off 1 base at V and 4 bases at J, with 16 bases between the two ends. The CDR3 reads CASSLLVDSGADTQYF. In DNA form, the CDR3 reads TGTGCCAGCAGCTTGCTCGTGGACAGCGGAGCAGATACGCAGTATTTT.

The J gene is TRBJ2-3, the V gene TRBV11-2; D uncertain. This CDR3 has 13 residues. The germline V gene has CDR1 SGHAT and CDR2 FQNNGV. With 0 bases removed from V and 4 bases from J, the gap between germline ends came to 5 bases. The CDR3 is CASSLDPADTQYF. The DNA for the CDR3 is TGTGCCAGCAGCTTAGATCCGGCAGATACGCAGTATTTT.

The gene calls are TRBV4-2 and TRBJ2-1, with a tentative D call TRBD1 (6 bases). CDR1 and CDR2 (germline): LGHNA, YNFKEQ. The CDR3 is 17 amino acids. Trimming removed 0 bases at V and 0 bases at J, with 12 bases between. The CDR3 nucleotides are TGTGCCAGCAGCCAAGATCGAGGGGGAAGCTCCTACAATGAGCAGTTCTTC. This translates into CASSQDRGGSSYNEQFF.

This chain joins TRBV27 and TRBJ2-3; 7 nucleotides align to TRBD2. Germline-derived CDR1 and CDR2 are MNHEY and SMNVEV (reference sequence). The length of the CDR3 is 14 residues. V gave up 5 bases and J gave up 5 bases; unmatched junction bases: 7. The CDR3 protein is CASSHLLAGDTQYF. CDR3 sequence (DNA): TGTGCCAGCAGTCACTTATTAGCGGGAGATACGCAGTATTTT.

This chain uses TRBV13 with TRBJ2-7; a possible D gene is TRBD2 (6 bases). The CDR3 has 12 residues. Germline values: CDR1 PRHDT, CDR2 FYEKMQ (reference sequence). V lost 4 bases and J lost 3, with 7 bases in between. In DNA, the CDR3 is TGTGCCAGCAGCTCGGGGGACTACGAGCAGTACTTC. It encodes CASSSGDYEQYF.

This clone was observed a handful of times. This chain links TRBV19 with TRBJ1-1; D is possibly TRBD1 (5 bases). Trimming removed 0 bases at V and 5 bases at J, with 13 bases between. The length of the CDR3 is 15 residues. Germline V gene data show CDR1 as LNHDA and CDR2 as SQIVND (reference sequence). CDR3 protein: CASSIEGQGYTEAFF. The CDR3 DNA reads TGTGCCAGTAGTATAGAAGGGCAGGGATATACTGAAGCTTTCTTT.

The chain links TRBV19 to TRBJ1-1; maybe TRBD1 (6 bases). Trimming cost V 3 bases and J 0 bases, with 17 bases left between them. There are 17 residues in the CDR3. Germline V gene lookup returns CDR1 LNHDA and CDR2 SQIVND (reference sequence). This CDR3 reads CASSMIPHPGVNTEAFF. The CDR3 DNA reads TGTGCCAGTAGTATGATCCCACATCCAGGGGTGAACACTGAAGCTTTCTTT.

This chain links TRBV18 with TRBJ2-7, with 9 bases matching TRBD1. Germline values: CDR1 KGHSH, CDR2 LQKENI. This CDR3 spans 16 amino acids. V trimming: 4 bases; J trimming: 0 bases; junction bases outside the gene matches: 7. The CDR3, as DNA: TGTGCCAGCTCACTAGGGACAGGGATCAGCTCCTACGAGCAGTACTTC. Amino acid sequence: CASSLGTGISSYEQYF. The full variable domain, in which reference TRBV18 and TRBJ2-7 provide the parts outside the CDR3, is NAGVMQNPRHLVRRRGQEARLRCSPMKGHSHVYWYRQLPEEGLKFMVYLQKENIIDESGMPKERFSAEFPKEGPSILRIQQVVRGDSAAYFCASSLGTGISSYEQYFGPGTRLTVT.

This rearrangement joins TRBV4-1 to TRBJ2-5; 9 bases line up with TRBD2. The CDR3 totals 16 residues. CDR1 and CDR2 from the germline V gene are MGHRA and YSYEKL. Trimming at V came to 0 bases and at J to 4 bases, leaving 6 bases not matched to a gene. As DNA, the CDR3 is TGCGCCAGCAGCCAAGAGGGGTTTAGCGGGGGAGAGACCCAGTACTTC. It translates to CASSQEGFSGGETQYF.

Here the CDR3 reads CASSHTAGGYEQYF. CDR3 coding DNA: TGTGCCAGCAGCCATACGGCGGGGGGCTACGAGCAGTACTTC. The chain has TRBV4-2 and TRBJ2-7; 8 bases are a match to TRBD2. The CDR3 extends over 14 amino acids. Germline V gene sequence: CDR1 LGHNA, CDR2 YNFKEQ. J gave up 3 bases and V 3 bases, and 4 bases lay outside the gene matches.

The rearrangement uses TRBV9 and TRBJ2-2; a weak D match, TRBD2 (5 bases). There are 14 residues in the CDR3. Per germline, CDR1 SGDLS and CDR2 YYNGEE. Trimming cost V 6 bases and J 0 bases, with 9 bases left between them. The CDR3 DNA reads TGTGCCAGCAAGAGCGGTTCGAACACCGGGGAGCTGTTTTTT. Amino acids: CASKSGSNTGELFF.

The rearrangement links TRBV28 to TRBJ2-7, with 9 nucleotides matching TRBD1. This CDR3 has 15 amino acids. Germline V gene sequence: CDR1 MDHEN, CDR2 SYDVKM. V shed 4 bases and J 3 bases; nucleotides not matched to a gene: 7. CDR3 in amino acids: CASSSPGQGDYEQYF. Written as DNA, the CDR3 is TGTGCCAGCAGTTCTCCGGGACAGGGAGACTACGAGCAGTACTTC.